These 28 T cell receptor beta chains share one sample of origin, sequenced in a study of T cell responses to AZD1222 COVID-19 vaccine (dated by TCRdb to about 2021). The time point tag for this specimen amounts to: baseline before first vaccination. The library was generated by the immunoSEQ multiplex PCR assay. The table comes from immuneACCESS by way of TCRdb, which keeps in-frame sequences with V and J called. Part of the clones is missing from these tables; in studies checked, under half for an unresolved V gene and the rest for unknown reasons. Counted in this sample were around 100,000 clones; more than 85% of them appeared once. The biggest ten clones account for roughly 1.1% of the sample. The input for sequencing was peripheral blood, taken on day 0 of AZD1222 vaccination. Receptors were obtained from an adult in good health.

This clone has only one observation. This chain connects TRBV28 to TRBJ1-2; TRBD1 is a possible D gene (6 bases). V gave up 4 bases and J gave up 8 bases, with 17 bases separating them. CDR3 length equals 14 residues. Germline V lookup: CDR1 MDHEN, CDR2 SYDVKM. The CDR3 sequence is CASSWTEGTGGYTF. Written as DNA, the CDR3 is TGTGCCAGCAGTTGGACAGAGGGGACGGGCGGCTACACCTTC.

Here the CDR3 DNA reads TGTGCCAGCAGCCGGGACAGGAGCACAGATACGCAGTATTTT. This encodes CASSRDRSTDTQYF. This rearrangement joins TRBV2 to TRBJ2-3, with 8 bases aligning to TRBD1. The CDR3 loop spans 14 amino acids. From germline, CDR1 is SNHLY and CDR2 FYNNEI. V lost 6 bases, J lost 0 bases, and 2 bases stayed unmatched.

J is TRBJ1-3 and V is TRBV11-2; D gene unclear. The ends were cut back, 2 bases at V and 1 base at J, with 3 bases in the middle. CDR3 size: 13 residues. Germline V gene lookup returns CDR1 SGHAT and CDR2 FQNNGV. The CDR3 DNA sequence: TGTGCCAGCAGCTTAACGTCTGGAAACACCATATATTTT. Translated: CASSLTSGNTIYF.

Note on this clone: At the DNA level, this CDR3 is encoded by other sequences in the same sample as well. The gene calls are TRBV12-3 or TRBV12-4 and TRBJ1-5; D call uncertain. The ends were cut back, 5 bases at V and 0 bases at J, with 5 bases in the middle. The CDR3 extends over 13 amino acids. The CDR3 DNA sequence: TGTGCCAGCAGTCTGAATAGCAATCAGCCCCAGCATTTT. Amino acid sequence: CASSLNSNQPQHF.

This chain joins TRBV12-5 and TRBJ2-5; D is possibly TRBD1 (6 bases). V was cut by 1 base and J by 2 bases, with 11 bases left in between. Per the germline V gene, CDR1 is LGHNT and CDR2 is FRNRAP. The CDR3 sequence is 15 residues long. The CDR3 DNA is TGTGCTAGTGGTTTGGGTGGGGGACAACAAGAGACCCAGTACTTC. Translating it yields CASGLGGGQQETQYF.

The chain employs TRBV5-1 and TRBJ1-1; unclear D gene. CDR3 length equals 15 residues. The V and J ends lost 0 bases and 1 base respectively, with 10 bases between them. The germline V gene encodes CDR1 SGHRS and CDR2 YFSETQ. The CDR3 nucleotides are TGCGCCAGCAGCTTGGATGGCAGGCCGAACACTGAAGCTTTCTTT. It translates to CASSLDGRPNTEAFF.

The V call is TRBV4-2, the J call TRBJ2-3, with TRBD2 identical over 10 bases. Per germline, CDR1 LGHNA and CDR2 YNFKEQ. With 2 bases clipped from V and 4 bases from J, the junction kept 3 bases outside the gene matches. The CDR3 covers 15 residues. The CDR3, as DNA: TGTGCCAGCAGCCAAAAGCGGGGGGGCGCAGATACGCAGTATTTT. Protein product: CASSQKRGGADTQYF.

The DNA of the CDR3 is TGTGCCACCAGCAGAGCGGACACCTCCTACGAGCAGTACTTC. Residues: CATSRADTSYEQYF. This chain connects TRBV15 to TRBJ2-7, with a tentative D call TRBD1 (5 bases). Germline V CDR1 and CDR2: LNHNV, YYDKDF (reference sequence). The length of the CDR3 is 14 residues. Trimming took off 1 base at V and 0 bases at J, with 7 bases between the two ends. Variable domain in full (rest from reference TRBV15 and TRBJ2-7): DAMVIQNPRYQVTQFGKPVTLSCSQTLNHNVMYWYQQKSSQAPKLLFHYYDKDFNNEADTPDNFQSRRPNTSFCFLDIRSPGLGDTAMYLCATSRADTSYEQYFGPGTRLTVT.

The rearrangement joins TRBV28 to TRBJ2-3; D gene ambiguous. Germline V gives CDR1 MDHEN, CDR2 SYDVKM. CDR3 length equals 12 residues. The V end was cut by 3 bases, the J end by 3 bases, with 4 bases between. CDR3 sequence reads: CASSLLTDTQYF. Written as DNA, the CDR3 is TGTGCCAGCAGTTTGTTAACAGATACGCAGTATTTT.

Details on this clone: At one end, the junction sequence differs from germline, possibly due to a read error. The chain couples TRBV5-6 to TRBJ1-2; D unresolved. In germline, CDR1 is SGHDT, CDR2 YYEEEE. The CDR3 has 14 residues. CDR3 DNA: TGTGCCAGCAGCTTGGTGTCAGCTAACGATGGCTACACCTTC. Encoded protein: CASSLVSANDGYTF.

The J gene is TRBJ1-5, the V gene TRBV28; D call uncertain. The germline gives CDR1 MDHEN, CDR2 SYDVKM. This CDR3 comprises 14 residues. Trimming took off 2 bases at V and 2 bases at J, with 7 bases between the two ends. CDR3 in DNA: TGTGCCAGCAGTTTACACTTCGGCAATCAGCCCCAGCATTTT. As protein: CASSLHFGNQPQHF.

This rearrangement joins TRBV4-3 to TRBJ2-1; maybe TRBD1 (5 bases). Germline CDR1 reads LGHNA; CDR2 reads YSLEER. This CDR3 is 17 amino acids long. V was pared by 2 bases and J by 0 bases, with 14 bases between. The CDR3 bases are TGCGCCAGCAGCCAAACGACAGCGAGGAGCTCCTACAATGAGCAGTTCTTC. Translating gives CASSQTTARSSYNEQFF.

V and J are TRBV28 and TRBJ1-3; no clear D. Trimming shortened V by 3 bases and J by 5 bases, and 20 bases separated the two germline ends. CDR3 length equals 17 residues. Germline V CDR1 and CDR2: MDHEN, SYDVKM. The CDR3 DNA reads TGTGCCAGCAGTTTCCCCCCCGGGAGGGAATCGAGAAACACCATATATTTT. Encoded protein: CASSFPPGRESRNTIYF.

The chain links TRBV23-1 to TRBJ1-6, with 8 bases aligning to TRBD1. TRBV23-1 is an ORF for which the function is uncertain. Trimming cost V 3 bases and J 7 bases; bases outside gene matches: 5. This CDR3 is built from 15 residues. The CDR3 loop is CASSQWTGLNSPLHF. DNA of the CDR3: TGCGCCAGCAGTCAGTGGACAGGGCTAAATTCACCCCTCCACTTT.

V gene TRBV5-4 combines with J gene TRBJ1-1, with a weak D call TRBD1 (6 bases). CDR1 SGHNT and CDR2 YYREEE come from the germline V gene (reference sequence). This CDR3 is 15 amino acids long. V shed 0 bases and J shed 4 bases, with 13 bases lying between them. CDR3 amino acids: CASSLAYQGSTEAFF. CDR3 DNA: TGTGCCAGCAGCTTGGCCTATCAGGGGTCCACTGAAGCTTTCTTT. The full variable domain, its missing parts supplied by reference TRBV5-4 and TRBJ1-1, is ETGVTQSPTHLIKTRGQQVTLRCSSQSGHNTVSWYQQALGQGPQFIFQYYREEENGRGNFPPRFSGLQFPNYSSELNVNALELDDSALYLCASSLAYQGSTEAFFGQGTRLTVV.

V usage is TRBV7-2 and J usage is TRBJ2-6, with D possibly being TRBD1 (5 bases). From germline, CDR1 is SGHTA and CDR2 FQGNSA. The CDR3 spans 16 residues. The V end lost 5 bases, the J end lost 2 bases, and 13 bases lay between the germline ends. DNA of the CDR3: TGTGCCAGCAGCACCAGGGTATCGGCTGGGGCCAACGTCCTGACTTTC. Protein sequence: CASSTRVSAGANVLTF.

The chain employs TRBV7-3 and TRBJ2-3; D unresolved. Trimming removed 5 bases from V and 4 bases from J, with 10 bases in between. The germline V gene has CDR1 SGHTA and CDR2 FQGTGA. The CDR3 consists of 13 residues. The CDR3 is CASSTVSADTQYF. DNA for the CDR3: TGTGCCAGCAGCACAGTATCCGCAGATACGCAGTATTTT. Full variable domain (rest looked up from reference TRBV7-3 and TRBJ2-3): GAGVSQTPSNKVTEKGKYVELRCDPISGHTALYWYRQSLGQGPEFLIYFQGTGAADDSGLPNDRFFAVRPEGSVSTLKIQRTERGDSAVYLCASSTVSADTQYFGPGTRLTVL.

CDR3 amino acids: CAWSLRPRTGELFF. Written as DNA, the CDR3 is TGTGCCTGGAGTCTTCGACCCCGCACCGGGGAGCTGTTTTTT. This chain connects TRBV30 to TRBJ2-2; no clear D. CDR3 size: 14 residues. The V gene lost 2 bases and the J gene lost 4 bases, with 11 bases spanning the gap. The germline gives CDR1 GTSNPN, CDR2 SVGIG (reference sequence).

The V gene is TRBV7-3, the J gene TRBJ2-2, with D hard to call. The CDR3 is 13 amino acids. V lost 5 bases, J lost 1 base, and 5 bases lay in between. CDR1 and CDR2 (germline): SGHTA, FQGTGA. The CDR3 DNA is TGTGCCAGCAGCCGAGGGAACACCGGGGAGCTGTTTTTT. It translates to CASSRGNTGELFF. Using reference TRBV7-3 and TRBJ2-2 for the parts outside the CDR3, the full variable domain is GAGVSQTPSNKVTEKGKYVELRCDPISGHTALYWYRQSLGQGPEFLIYFQGTGAADDSGLPNDRFFAVRPEGSVSTLKIQRTERGDSAVYLCASSRGNTGELFFGEGSRLTVL.

The chain joins TRBV18 to TRBJ2-3; 13 bases match TRBD2. The J segment lost 1 base and the V segment lost 4 bases, leaving 5 bases of the junction unmatched. CDR1 and CDR2 from the germline V gene are KGHSH and LQKENI. There are 17 residues in the CDR3. The CDR3 region has the DNA TGTGCCAGCTCACTCGGGACTAGCGGGGTCGGCACAGATACGCAGTATTTT. Translated, it gives CASSLGTSGVGTDTQYF.

The chain carries TRBV3-1 (or the pseudogene TRBV3-2) and TRBJ2-1; D ambiguous. Per germline, CDR1 LGHDT and CDR2 YNNKEL (reference sequence). The CDR3 has 16 residues. Between the trimmed V and J ends, which lost 6 bases and 5 bases, there was a span of 20 bases. The CDR3 here is CASRTPRACYHNEQFF. The CDR3 DNA reads as TGTGCCAGCAGAACCCCCCGGGCCTGCTACCACAATGAGCAGTTCTTC.

The chain is built from TRBV3-1 (or the pseudogene TRBV3-2) and TRBJ1-2, with D unresolved. The germline gives CDR1 LGHDT, CDR2 YNNKEL (reference sequence). V lost 1 base, J lost 0 bases, and 9 bases lay in between. The CDR3 sequence is 15 residues long. CDR3 protein: CASSQVGQANYGYTF. The CDR3, as DNA: TGTGCCAGCAGCCAAGTAGGCCAGGCTAACTATGGCTACACCTTC.

The chain employs TRBV6-1 and TRBJ1-2; tentative D call: TRBD1 (5 bases). V lost 0 bases, J lost 8 bases, and 13 bases lay in between. Germline V gives CDR1 MNHNS, CDR2 SASEGT. The CDR3 totals 14 residues. The DNA of the CDR3 is TGTGCCAGCAGTGAAGCGCTTCGGGGGTGGGGCTACACCTTC. Its protein product is CASSEALRGWGYTF.

The rearrangement uses TRBV7-2 and TRBJ1-3; no firm D call. Germline CDR1 is SGHTA and CDR2 is FQGNSA. V was pared by 0 bases and J by 4 bases, with 7 bases between. This CDR3 is 14 amino acids long. CDR3 DNA sequence: TGTGCCAGCAGCTTAGCCAACCGAGGAAACACCATATATTTT. Amino acids: CASSLANRGNTIYF.

The count of this clone is one. Written as DNA, the CDR3 is TGTGCCAGCTCCGGGGACAGGGGGCTCTCACCCCTCCACTTT. Translated, it gives CASSGDRGLSPLHF. J is TRBJ1-6 and V is TRBV11-3, with TRBD1 matching 12 bases. Germline V lookup: CDR1 SGHNT, CDR2 YENEEA. The V segment lost 8 bases and the J segment 10 bases; nucleotides outside the gene matches: 6. The CDR3 loop spans 14 amino acids.

The gene calls are TRBV3-1 (or the pseudogene TRBV3-2) and TRBJ2-1, with TRBD2 identical over 7 bases. This CDR3 is built from 16 residues. Germline CDR1 and CDR2: LGHDT and YNNKEL (reference sequence). V was clipped by 2 bases and J by 7 bases; unmatched bases: 11. The CDR3 is CASSQRVAGVWNEQFF. Here the CDR3 DNA reads TGTGCCAGCAGCCAAAGGGTGGCGGGAGTCTGGAATGAGCAGTTCTTC.

This clone was counted a single time. The chain is built from TRBV10-3 and TRBJ2-3; D is possibly TRBD2 (6 bases). V was cut by 7 bases and J by 2 bases, with 13 bases left in between. This CDR3 spans 14 amino acids. Germline loops: CDR1 ENHRY, CDR2 SYGVKD. The CDR3 coding sequence is TGTGCCATCAAGGGAGGCAGCTCCACAGATACGCAGTATTTT. As protein: CAIKGGSSTDTQYF.

The chain combines TRBV7-9 with TRBJ1-4; D remains ambiguous. V lost 4 bases, J lost 3 bases, and 12 bases lay in between. Germline CDR1 SEHNR, CDR2 FQNEAQ (reference sequence). The CDR3 has 15 residues. CDR3 loop: CASSSTTGANEKLFF. The CDR3 DNA follows: TGTGCCAGCAGCTCTACAACCGGGGCTAATGAAAAACTGTTTTTT.